These T cell receptor beta chains were read from a single sample in a study of blood T cell repertoires in COVID-19. Sequenced by immunoSEQ multiplex PCR; TCRdb stores in-frame clones only, minus some. The profile shows over 450,000 clones, nearly 90% of them singletons. Sequencing was carried out using peripheral blood. These receptors were obtained from a young man with COVID-19, enrolled during active disease. CDR3s include the opening cysteine and the closing phenylalanine or tryptophan. The D gene is left open where the match is weak.

v_call,j_call,d_call,cdr3_aa,cdr3_nt
TRBV5-4,TRBJ2-1,TRBD2,CASSPGTRERVREQFF,TGTGCCAGCAGCCCGGGAACGCGGGAGAGGGTAAGAGAGCAGTTCTTC
TRBV28,TRBJ2-1,NA,CASLSLGQGGINEQFF,TGTGCCAGCTTGAGCCTGGGGCAGGGAGGTATCAATGAGCAGTTCTTC
TRBV10-3,TRBJ2-7,TRBD1,CAIRPGQGYDEQYF,TGTGCCATCAGGCCGGGACAGGGTTATGACGAGCAGTACTTC
TRBV6-5,TRBJ2-7,NA,CASSSPELPYEQYF,TGTGCCAGCAGTTCCCCCGAGCTACCCTACGAGCAGTACTTC
TRBV12-3/TRBV12-4,TRBJ2-3,NA,CASRLVQGTQYF,TGTGCCAGCAGACTCGTGCAGGGTACGCAGTATTTT
TRBV4-2,TRBJ1-4,TRBD1,CASRLGGQGHEKLFF,TGTGCCAGCAGGCTTGGGGGACAGGGCCATGAAAAACTGTTTTTT
TRBV18,TRBJ1-1,NA,CASSPIGDEAFF,TGTGCCAGCTCACCAATCGGGGATGAAGCTTTCTTT
TRBV7-6,TRBJ2-1,NA,CASSLESSRNEQFF,TGTGCCAGCAGCTTAGAATCTAGCCGCAATGAGCAGTTCTTC
TRBV24-1,TRBJ1-1,NA,CATQGLGTEAFF,TGTGCCACCCAGGGGTTGGGCACTGAAGCTTTCTTT
TRBV7-2,TRBJ1-2,TRBD1,CASSLKGTGTGYTF,TGTGCCAGCAGCTTAAAAGGGACAGGGACAGGCTACACCTTC
TRBV6-5,TRBJ1-2,TRBD1,CASSPGTGVDYGYTF,TGTGCCAGCAGTCCTGGGACAGGGGTTGACTATGGCTACACCTTC
TRBV6-5,TRBJ2-7,TRBD2,CASSLLGGAYEQYF,TGTGCCAGCAGCCTGCTGGGGGGGGCCTACGAGCAGTACTTC
TRBV5-5,TRBJ2-7,TRBD1,CASSVKGQGASYEQYF,TGTGCCAGCAGCGTTAAAGGACAGGGAGCCTCCTACGAGCAGTACTTC
TRBV10-2,TRBJ2-7,NA,CASSEIGPPEQYF,TGCGCCAGCAGTGAAATCGGTCCCCCGGAGCAGTACTTC